This is a list of T cell receptor beta chains from one sample in a study of glioma-infiltrating T cells. TCRdb reprocessed the multiplex PCR reads via MiXCR and lists one record per CDR3 protein. Of 300,000 to 400,000 distinct CDR3 sequences in the sample, roughly 41% were seen once. Sequencing was carried out using glioma tissue, nonneoplastic brain tissue, or PBMCs (not recorded which). The receptors were gathered from a human donor with low-grade glioma or glioblastoma, undergoing nonglioma brain surgery, or in good health (not recorded which). Each CDR3 is given with its conserved first and last residue. A D gene is named only where the DNA matches it firmly. Some rows mark clone size as missing; the rest say once, few, many or name a class of expanded clone.

>TRBV7-9|TRBJ2-1|.|.
CASSFQVGPSHNEKFF
TGTGCCAGCAGCTTCCAAGTCGGACCATCCCACAATGAGAAGTTCTTC
>TRBV27|TRBJ2-1|many|TRBD1
CASSFRQGAYNEQFF
TGTGCCAGCAGTTTTCGGCAGGGGGCTTACAATGAGCAGTTCTTC
>TRBV6-2/TRBV6-3|TRBJ1-5|many|.
CASSTDPGLTYSNQPQHF
TGTGCCAGCAGTACCGACCCGGGATTAACTTATAGCAATCAGCCCCAGCATTTT
>TRBV2|TRBJ1-2|few|.
CASSEYGPWVDYGYTF
TGTGCCAGCAGTGAATACGGTCCATGGGTGGACTATGGCTACACCTTC
>TRBV6-1|TRBJ1-2|many|.
CASSLLDGSYGYTF
TGTGCCAGCAGTCTCTTGGACGGAAGCTATGGCTACACCTTC
>TRBV5-1|TRBJ1-5|.|TRBD1
CASSLGTGDSNQPQHF
TGCGCCAGCAGCTTAGGGACAGGGGATAGCAATCAGCCCCAGCATTTT
>TRBV10-3|TRBJ2-3|few|.
CAISGRRDTDTQYF
TGTGCCATCAGTGGCCGGAGGGACACAGATACGCAGTATTTT
>TRBV25-1|TRBJ2-1|.|TRBD1
CASSTGAGNEQFF
TGTGCCAGCAGTACAGGGGCCGGGAATGAGCAGTTCTTC
>TRBV20-1|TRBJ2-7|many|.
CSASDTETYEQYF
TGCAGTGCTAGCGATACAGAAACCTACGAGCAGTACTTC
>TRBV7-8|TRBJ1-6|few|.
CASSLDGGAADGSPLHF
TGTGCCAGCAGCTTAGATGGGGGAGCCGCGGACGGTTCACCCCTCCACTTT
>TRBV27|TRBJ1-1|.|.
CASSPEWGATEAFF
TGTGCCAGCAGTCCCGAATGGGGGGCTACTGAAGCTTTCTTT
>TRBV6-2/TRBV6-3|TRBJ2-3|many|.
CASSDSGFTQYF
TGTGCCAGCAGTGACTCCGGATTTACGCAGTATTTT
>TRBV6-2/TRBV6-3|TRBJ2-1|many|.
CASSYFRSDGQFF
TGTGCCAGCAGTTACTTCCGGTCGGACGGGCAGTTCTTC
>TRBV7-2|TRBJ2-7|once|.
CASSLALLGGGISYEKHF
TGTGCCAGCAGCTTAGCCCTCCTGGGGGGCGGTATCTCCTACGAGAAGCACTTC
>TRBV20-1|TRBJ1-1|.|.
CSARSRLYEAFF
TGCAGTGCTAGATCCCGGCTGTATGAAGCTTTCTTT
>TRBV28|TRBJ2-1|few|.
CASSLYAQPAEQFF
TGTGCCAGCAGCCTCTATGCCCAACCGGCTGAGCAGTTCTTC
>TRBV19|TRBJ1-2|once|.
CASIGTDWGYTF
TGTGCCAGTATCGGGACTGACTGGGGCTACACCTTC
>TRBV18|TRBJ2-7|.|TRBD2
CASSPNPIAGEQYF
TGTGCCAGCTCACCAAACCCGATAGCGGGGGAGCAGTACTTC
>TRBV7-2|TRBJ2-1|many|.
CASSSQAGSVNEQFF
TGTGCCAGCAGCTCCCAAGCCGGGAGTGTAAATGAGCAGTTCTTC
>TRBV28|TRBJ2-1|many|.
CASAQVLTYNEQFF
TGTGCCAGCGCACAGGTTCTAACCTACAATGAGCAGTTCTTC
>TRBV19|TRBJ1-1|.|.
CASSPALRGGRTEAFF
TGTGCCAGTAGCCCCGCGCTGCGGGGGGGGAGGACTGAAGCTTTCTTT
>TRBV6-1|TRBJ2-3|many|.
CASSPGLPGTDTQYF
TGTGCCAGCAGTCCGGGACTCCCAGGCACAGATACGCAGTATTTT
>TRBV7-9|TRBJ2-1|.|TRBD2
CARVPLREGHDEQFF
TGTGCCAGAGTTCCCTTACGGGAGGGCCATGATGAGCAGTTCTTC
>TRBV7-2|TRBJ2-7|.|.
CASSLRQLSYEQYF
TGTGCCAGCAGCCTTCGACAACTATCCTACGAGCAGTACTTC
>TRBV3-1|TRBJ2-7|.|.
CASSHPFRGDSYEQYF
TGTGCCAGCAGCCACCCCTTCAGGGGAGACTCCTACGAGCAGTACTTC
>TRBV7-8|TRBJ2-3|few|.
CASSPLGWATDTQYF
TGTGCCAGCAGCCCCCTAGGCTGGGCGACAGATACGCAGTATTTT
>TRBV4-2|TRBJ2-5|.|.
CASSSAGTYQETQYF
TGTGCCAGCAGCTCGGCAGGGACGTACCAAGAGACCCAGTACTTC
>TRBV7-2|TRBJ1-2|.|.
CASSLAGDSYGYTF
TGTGCCAGCAGCTTAGCAGGGGACTCCTATGGCTACACCTTC
>TRBV12-3/TRBV12-4|TRBJ2-3|.|TRBD2
CASSTKSSGSLDTQYF
TGTGCCAGCAGTACTAAATCTAGCGGGAGTTTAGATACGCAGTATTTT
>TRBV20-1|TRBJ2-7|many|TRBD2
CSARDLTSGSSYEQYF
TGCAGTGCTAGAGATCTGACTAGCGGGAGCTCCTACGAGCAGTACTTC
>TRBV20-1|TRBJ1-2|many|.
CSATTTNYGYTF
TGCAGTGCTACGACAACTAACTATGGCTACACCTTC
>TRBV6-5|TRBJ1-1|.|TRBD1
CASSFVRQGGTEAFF
TGTGCCAGCAGTTTTGTCAGACAGGGTGGCACTGAAGCTTTCTTT
>TRBV4-2|TRBJ1-6|.|TRBD1
CASSRLGQGEYSPPHF
TGTGCCAGCAGCCGGCTCGGACAGGGAGAGTATTCACCCCCCCACTTT
>TRBV27|TRBJ2-4|many|.
CASSSEILAKNIQYF
TGTGCCAGCAGTTCAGAGATCCTAGCCAAAAACATTCAGTACTTC
>TRBV6-2/TRBV6-3|TRBJ2-7|few|.
CASSYSNSPRTARGTYEQYF
TGTGCCAGCAGTTACTCGAACTCCCCAAGGACAGCTCGAGGGACCTACGAGCAGTACTTC
>TRBV4-2|TRBJ2-1|few|TRBD2
CASSQEPSGSSYNEQFF
TGTGCCAGCAGCCAAGAGCCTAGCGGGAGCTCCTACAATGAGCAGTTCTTC
>TRBV28|TRBJ2-5|few|.
CASSSLQPQETQYF
TGTGCCAGCAGTTCGCTACAGCCCCAAGAGACCCAGTACTTC
>TRBV27|TRBJ2-1|.|.
CASSLARRTAQFF
TGTGCCAGCAGTTTAGCGAGGCGTACCGCGCAGTTCTTC
>TRBV28|TRBJ1-2|.|.
CASSRHSPYGYTF
TGTGCCAGCAGCCGTCACAGCCCCTATGGCTACACCTTC
>TRBV12-3/TRBV12-4|TRBJ2-7|.|TRBD1
CASSAWDRGLREQYF
TGTGCCAGCAGCGCCTGGGACAGGGGGCTGAGGGAGCAGTACTTC
>TRBV4-1|TRBJ2-7|few|TRBD1
CASSQDSRQGSYEQYF
TGCGCCAGCAGCCAAGATTCACGACAGGGGAGCTACGAGCAGTACTTC
>TRBV25-1|TRBJ1-5|.|.
CASSGTGGRNQPQHF
TGTGCCAGCAGTGGGACGGGGGGTCGGAATCAGCCCCAGCATTTT
>TRBV20-1|TRBJ2-3|.|.
CSASPGDTQYF
TGCAGTGCTAGCCCTGGAGATACGCAGTATTTT
>TRBV11-2|TRBJ2-1|.|TRBD2
CASSSGLARRISYNEQSF
TGTGCCAGCAGCTCCGGACTAGCGAGGCGCATCTCCTACAATGAGCAGTCCTTC
>TRBV27|TRBJ2-3|many|TRBD1
CASSPEGTGSTDTQYF
TGTGCCAGCAGCCCCGAGGGGACAGGGAGCACAGATACGCAGTATTTT
>TRBV29-1|TRBJ2-3|.|.
CSVAGNTDTQYF
TGCAGCGTTGCGGGGAACACAGATACGCAGTATTTT
>TRBV28|TRBJ2-7|.|TRBD2
CASSLFPGTSGTYEQYF
TGTGCCAGCAGCCTTTTCCCCGGGACTAGCGGTACCTACGAGCAGTACTTC
>TRBV24-1|TRBJ1-1|.|.
CATSDFRVSNTEAFF
TGTGCCACCAGTGATTTCCGGGTATCGAACACTGAAGCTTTCTTT
>TRBV28|TRBJ2-1|many|.
CASSSPFILDKISYNEQFF
TGTGCCAGCAGTTCCCCCTTTATCCTAGACAAAATCTCCTACAATGAGCAGTTCTTC
>TRBV20-1|TRBJ2-7|.|TRBD2
CSARDQRETYEQYF
TGCAGTGCTAGAGATCAGCGGGAGACCTACGAGCAGTACTTC
>TRBV6-4|TRBJ2-1|.|.
CASSAYTFLAASSYNEQFF
TGTGCCAGTAGTGCCTACACATTCCTAGCAGCGAGCTCCTACAATGAGCAGTTCTTC
>TRBV5-1|TRBJ1-1|.|TRBD1
CASRKLQGAGMNTEAFF
TGCGCCAGCCGGAAACTACAGGGGGCCGGGATGAACACTGAAGCTTTCTTT